The 12 T cell receptor beta chains below all came from one sample that was sequenced in a study of immune evolution from preneoplasia to lung adenocarcinoma. The table came from immunoSEQ multiplex PCR; TCRdb's copy has only in-frame clones and leaves some out. The table lists tens of thousands of clones, over 70% of them singletons. The sample consisted of FFPE invasive lung adenocarcinoma tissue. These receptors originate from a person between 55 and 70 years old with lung adenocarcinoma.

The rearrangement links TRBV6-5 to TRBJ1-5; D not resolved. This CDR3 region has 10 residues. Trimming stripped 8 bases from V and 7 bases from J, with 6 bases between. In germline, CDR1 is MNHEY, CDR2 SVGAGI. The CDR3 DNA sequence: TGTGCCAGCCTTGAGCAGCCCCAGCATTTT. Translated: CASLEQPQHF.

CDR3 DNA sequence: TGTGCCAGCAGCCAAGGACTCCTCTATGGCTACACCTTC. Translating it yields CASSQGLLYGYTF. The chain has TRBV5-4 and TRBJ1-2; no clear D gene. CDR1 and CDR2 (germline): SGHNT, YYREEE (reference sequence). CDR3 length: 13 amino acids. Trimming left V 4 bases short and J 4 bases short, with 11 bases between.

The J gene is TRBJ2-7, the V gene TRBV18; D not certain. Germline V gene lookup returns CDR1 KGHSH and CDR2 LQKENI. The CDR3 covers 15 residues. V was cut by 2 bases and J by 5 bases, with 16 bases left in between. The CDR3 protein is CASSPVTEWGNEQYF. CDR3 DNA sequence: TGTGCCAGCTCACCAGTTACCGAATGGGGAAACGAGCAGTACTTC.

V usage is TRBV27 and J usage is TRBJ2-7; 7 nucleotides line up with TRBD2. Germline V gives CDR1 MNHEY, CDR2 SMNVEV (reference sequence). J lost 2 bases, V lost 6 bases, and 4 bases had no gene match. There are 13 residues in the CDR3. The CDR3 loop reads CASRKAGTYEQYF. Written as DNA, the CDR3 is TGTGCCAGCAGAAAAGCGGGGACCTACGAGCAGTACTTC.

This clone was observed a handful of times. The chain is built from TRBV7-9 and TRBJ2-5; 8 bases are a match to TRBD2. The CDR3 extends over 13 amino acids. Germline V gives CDR1 SEHNR, CDR2 FQNEAQ (reference sequence). Unmatched junction bases numbered 4, after V lost 5 bases and J lost 5 bases. CDR3 nucleotides: TGTGCCAGCAGCCGGGGGGGATTTGAGACCCAGTACTTC. Its protein product is CASSRGGFETQYF.

The V call is TRBV25-1, the J call TRBJ2-2; possible D gene TRBD2, 5 bases. The ends were cut back, 5 bases at V and 1 base at J, with 14 bases in the middle. This CDR3 spans 16 amino acids. Germline V lookup: CDR1 MGHDK, CDR2 SYGVNS. The CDR3 here is CASSLPGTENTGELFF. The CDR3 coding sequence is TGTGCCAGCAGTCTACCGGGAACAGAGAACACCGGGGAGCTGTTTTTT.

V usage is TRBV4-2 and J usage is TRBJ2-2; tentatively, D is TRBD2 (5 bases). This CDR3 region has 14 residues. The V gene lost 4 bases and the J gene lost 7 bases, with 13 bases spanning the gap. Germline CDR1 and CDR2: LGHNA and YNFKEQ. The CDR3 spells CASSRTDRGGELFF. For the CDR3, the DNA is TGTGCCAGCAGCCGGACGGACCGGGGCGGGGAGCTGTTTTTT.

In this sample, this clone turned up once. J is TRBJ2-2 and V is TRBV5-4; possible D gene TRBD1, 6 bases. The ends were cut back, 5 bases at V and 2 bases at J, with 13 bases in the middle. Per germline, CDR1 SGHNT and CDR2 YYREEE (reference sequence). CDR3 length equals 15 residues. In DNA, the CDR3 is TGTGCCAGCAGGCCCACAGGGATTAACACCGGGGAGCTGTTTTTT. Translating gives CASRPTGINTGELFF.

The chain couples TRBV9 to TRBJ2-7; 10 bases agree with TRBD1. Germline V gives CDR1 SGDLS, CDR2 YYNGEE. V lost 3 bases, J lost 6 bases, and 6 bases stayed unmatched. The CDR3 runs 14 residues. For the CDR3, the DNA is TGTGCCAGCAGCGCCTCCGGGACAGGGGTCGAGCAGTACTTC. It specifies CASSASGTGVEQYF. The variable domain in full, with the rest retrieved from reference TRBV9 and TRBJ2-7, is DSGVTQTPKHLITATGQRVTLRCSPRSGDLSVYWYQQSLDQGLQFLIQYYNGEERAKGNILERFSAQQFPDLHSELNLSSLELGDSALYFCASSASGTGVEQYFGPGTRLTVT.

The chain combines TRBV6-5 with TRBJ2-7; D is undetermined. Looked up from germline, CDR1 is MNHEY and CDR2 is SVGAGI. Between the trimmed V and J ends, which lost 0 bases and 3 bases, there was a span of 3 bases. The CDR3 totals 12 residues. The CDR3 DNA reads TGTGCCAGCAGTTACTCTAGCTACGAGCAGTACTTC. Translation: CASSYSSYEQYF.

This chain links TRBV10-3 with TRBJ2-7; D is possibly TRBD1 (6 bases). This CDR3 is built from 14 residues. Germline lookup yields CDR1 ENHRY and CDR2 SYGVKD. Trimming pared 2 bases from V and 6 bases from J, leaving 14 bases between. The CDR3 region has the DNA TGTGCCATCAGTGAGCCAGGGGAGTCATTCGAGCAGTACTTC. It translates to CAISEPGESFEQYF.

The rearrangement uses TRBV2 and TRBJ1-4; maybe TRBD1 (5 bases). This CDR3 is 14 amino acids long. CDR1 and CDR2 from the germline V gene are SNHLY and FYNNEI. V lost 8 bases, J lost 7 bases, and 17 bases lay in between. CDR3 protein: CASLDGGSGEKLFF. The CDR3 nucleotides are TGTGCCAGCCTAGACGGGGGATCGGGTGAAAAACTGTTTTTT.